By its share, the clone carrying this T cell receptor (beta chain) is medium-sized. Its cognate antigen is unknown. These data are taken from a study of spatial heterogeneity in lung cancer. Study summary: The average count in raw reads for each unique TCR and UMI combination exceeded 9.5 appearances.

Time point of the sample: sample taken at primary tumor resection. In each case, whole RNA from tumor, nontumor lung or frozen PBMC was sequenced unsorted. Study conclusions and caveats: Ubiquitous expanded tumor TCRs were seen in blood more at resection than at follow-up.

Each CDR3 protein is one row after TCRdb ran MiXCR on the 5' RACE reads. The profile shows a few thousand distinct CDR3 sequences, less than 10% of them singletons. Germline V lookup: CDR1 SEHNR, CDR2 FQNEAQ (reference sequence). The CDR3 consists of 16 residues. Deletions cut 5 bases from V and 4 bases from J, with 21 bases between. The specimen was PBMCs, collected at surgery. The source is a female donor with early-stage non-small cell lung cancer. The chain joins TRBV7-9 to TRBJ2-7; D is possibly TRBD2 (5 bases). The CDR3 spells CASSQTSGRVDYEQYF. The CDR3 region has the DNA TGTGCCAGCAGCCAAACAAGTGGGAGAGTGGATTACGAGCAGTACTTC.